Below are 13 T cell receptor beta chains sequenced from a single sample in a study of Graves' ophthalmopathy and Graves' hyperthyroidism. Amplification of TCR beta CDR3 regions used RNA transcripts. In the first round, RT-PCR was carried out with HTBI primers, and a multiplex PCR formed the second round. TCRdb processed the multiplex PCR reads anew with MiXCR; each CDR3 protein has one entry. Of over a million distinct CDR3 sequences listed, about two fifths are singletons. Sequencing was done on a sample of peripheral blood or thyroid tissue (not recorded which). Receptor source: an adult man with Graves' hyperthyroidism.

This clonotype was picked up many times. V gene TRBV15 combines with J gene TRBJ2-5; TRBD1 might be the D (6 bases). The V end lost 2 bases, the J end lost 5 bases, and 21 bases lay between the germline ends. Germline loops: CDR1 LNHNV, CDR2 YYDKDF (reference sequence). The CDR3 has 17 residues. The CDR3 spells CATSRTPAPKRGETQYF. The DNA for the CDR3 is TGTGCCACCAGCAGAACTCCCGCTCCCAAAAGGGGGGAGACCCAGTACTTC.

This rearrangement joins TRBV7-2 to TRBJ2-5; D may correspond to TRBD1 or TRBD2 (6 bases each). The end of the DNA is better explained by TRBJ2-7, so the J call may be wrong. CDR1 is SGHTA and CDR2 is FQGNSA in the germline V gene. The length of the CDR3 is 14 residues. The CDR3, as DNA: TGTGCCAGCAGCTTAGACGGGGGCGGGGACGAGCAGTACTTC. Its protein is CASSLDGGGDEQYF.

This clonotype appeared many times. The CDR3 loop reads CASSVAPGGGYGYTF. For the CDR3, the DNA is TGTGCCAGCAGTGTGGCCCCCGGAGGAGGCTATGGCTACACCTTC. This rearrangement joins TRBV2 to TRBJ1-2; unclear D gene. CDR3 size: 15 residues. The V end lost 4 bases, the J end lost 4 bases, and 16 bases lay between the germline ends. CDR1 is SNHLY and CDR2 is FYNNEI in the germline V gene. Together with reference TRBV2 and TRBJ1-2, the CDR3 gives the full variable domain: EPEVTQTPSHQVTQMGQEVILRCVPISNHLYFYWYRQILGQKVEFLVSFYNNEISEKSEIFDDQFSVERPDGSNFTLKIRSTKLEDSAMYFCASSVAPGGGYGYTFGSGTRLTVV.

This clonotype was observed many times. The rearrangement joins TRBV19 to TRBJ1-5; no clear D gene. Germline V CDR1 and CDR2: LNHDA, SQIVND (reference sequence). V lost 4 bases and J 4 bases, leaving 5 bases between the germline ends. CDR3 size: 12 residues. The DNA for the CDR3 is TGTGCCAGTAGTACCCAAAATCAGCCCCAGCATTTT. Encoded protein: CASSTQNQPQHF.

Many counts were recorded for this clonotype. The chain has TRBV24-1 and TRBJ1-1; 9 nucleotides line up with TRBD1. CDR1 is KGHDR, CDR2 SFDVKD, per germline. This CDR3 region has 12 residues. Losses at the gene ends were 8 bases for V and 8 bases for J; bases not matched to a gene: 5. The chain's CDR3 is CATKTGTGEAFF. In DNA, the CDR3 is TGTGCCACCAAAACCGGGACAGGGGAAGCTTTCTTT.

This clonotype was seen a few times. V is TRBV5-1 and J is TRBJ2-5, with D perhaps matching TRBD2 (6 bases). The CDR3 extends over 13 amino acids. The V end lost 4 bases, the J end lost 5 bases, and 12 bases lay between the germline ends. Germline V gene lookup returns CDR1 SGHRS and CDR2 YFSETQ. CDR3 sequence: CASSISSAETQYF. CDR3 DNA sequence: TGCGCCAGCAGCATATCTAGCGCGGAGACCCAGTACTTC.

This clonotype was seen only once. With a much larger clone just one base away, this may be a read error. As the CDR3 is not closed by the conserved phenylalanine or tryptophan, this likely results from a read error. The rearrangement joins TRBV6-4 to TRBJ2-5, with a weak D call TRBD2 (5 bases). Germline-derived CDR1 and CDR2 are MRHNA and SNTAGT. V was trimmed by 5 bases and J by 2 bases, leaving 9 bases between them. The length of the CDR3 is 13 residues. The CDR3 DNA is TGTGCCAGCAGTCAAAGCGGTCAAGAGACCCAGTACCTC. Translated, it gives CASSQSGQETQYL.

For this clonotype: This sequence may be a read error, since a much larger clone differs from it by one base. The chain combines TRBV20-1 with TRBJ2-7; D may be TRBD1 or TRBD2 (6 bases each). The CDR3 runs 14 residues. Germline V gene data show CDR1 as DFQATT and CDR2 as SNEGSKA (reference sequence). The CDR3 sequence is CSTRKDGGGDEQYF. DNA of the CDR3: TGCAGTACTAGGAAGGACGGGGGCGGCGACGAGCAGTACTTC.

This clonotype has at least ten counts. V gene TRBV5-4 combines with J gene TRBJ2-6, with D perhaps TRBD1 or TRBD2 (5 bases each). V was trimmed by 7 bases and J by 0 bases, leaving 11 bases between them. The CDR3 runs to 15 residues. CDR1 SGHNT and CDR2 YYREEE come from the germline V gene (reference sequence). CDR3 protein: CASGGPPSGANVLTF. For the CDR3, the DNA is TGTGCCAGCGGGGGACCGCCCTCTGGGGCCAACGTCCTGACTTTC.

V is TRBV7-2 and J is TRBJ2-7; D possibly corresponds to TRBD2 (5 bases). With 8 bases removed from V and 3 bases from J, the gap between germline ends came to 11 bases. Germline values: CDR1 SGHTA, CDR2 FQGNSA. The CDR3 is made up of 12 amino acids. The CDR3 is CASGLAFYEQYF. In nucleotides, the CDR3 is TGTGCCAGCGGATTAGCGTTCTACGAGCAGTACTTC. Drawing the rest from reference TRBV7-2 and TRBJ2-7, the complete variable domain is GAGVSQSPSNKVTEKGKDVELRCDPISGHTALYWYRQSLGQGLEFLIYFQGNSAPDKSGLPSDRFSAERTGGSVSTLTIQRTQQEDSAVYLCASGLAFYEQYFGPGTRLTVT.

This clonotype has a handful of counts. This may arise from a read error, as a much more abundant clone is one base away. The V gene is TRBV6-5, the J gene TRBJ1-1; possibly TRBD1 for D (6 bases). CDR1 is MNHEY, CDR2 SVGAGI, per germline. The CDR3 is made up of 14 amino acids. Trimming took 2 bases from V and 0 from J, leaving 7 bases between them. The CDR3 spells CASSYQGLNTEAFF. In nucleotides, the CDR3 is TGTGCCAGCAGTTACCAGGGGTTGAACACTGAAGCTTTCTTT.

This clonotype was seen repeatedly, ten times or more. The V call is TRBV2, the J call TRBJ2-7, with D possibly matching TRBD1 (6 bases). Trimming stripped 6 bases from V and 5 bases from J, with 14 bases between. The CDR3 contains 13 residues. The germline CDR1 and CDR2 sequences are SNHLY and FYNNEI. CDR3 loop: CASRTDRNHEQYF. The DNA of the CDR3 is TGTGCCAGCAGGACCGACAGGAACCACGAGCAGTACTTC. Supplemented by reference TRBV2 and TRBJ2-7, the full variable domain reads EPEVTQTPSHQVTQMGQEVILRCVPISNHLYFYWYRQILGQKVEFLVSFYNNEISEKSEIFDDQFSVERPDGSNFTLKIRSTKLEDSAMYFCASRTDRNHEQYFGPGTRLTVT.

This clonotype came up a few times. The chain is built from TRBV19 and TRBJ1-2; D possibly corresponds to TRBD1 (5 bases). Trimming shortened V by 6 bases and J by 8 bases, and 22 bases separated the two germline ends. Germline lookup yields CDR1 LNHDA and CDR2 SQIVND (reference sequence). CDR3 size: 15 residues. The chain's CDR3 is CASRSPDRGPGGYTF. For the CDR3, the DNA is TGTGCCAGTAGAAGCCCCGACAGAGGCCCGGGAGGCTACACCTTC.